This T cell receptor (beta chain) was observed in a study of blood T cell repertoires in COVID-19. At the level of the study: T cells, B-cell-depleted T cells, or PBMCs provided the cDNA or gDNA that served as material.

Per the authors' pipeline: By means of reference gene primer amplification, nucleated cell counts were estimated. Sequencing was performed with immunoSEQ multiplex PCR; in TCRdb, only in-frame clones are kept and a portion is missing. Clone size and the V and J calls come from that table; the DNA yielded D and trimming. The data hold about 160,000 clones, with around nine tenths observed a single time. Germline V lookup: CDR1 SNHLY, CDR2 FYNNEI. The length of the CDR3 is 13 residues. Followed longitudinally, the Seattle patients had been enrolled during active infection. This chain uses TRBV2 with TRBJ1-5, with D hard to call. The material sequenced was peripheral blood. The sequence was obtained from a woman in her 70s with COVID-19, enrolled during active disease. The CDR3 spells CAYRGGFGQPQHF. CDR3 bases: TGTGCGTACCGAGGAGGTTTTGGTCAGCCCCAGCATTTT.